These 24 T cell receptor beta chains were sequenced from one sample in a study of blood T cell repertoires in COVID-19. Only in-frame clones appear in the TCRdb table, and some are missing; sequencing was by immunoSEQ multiplex PCR. The sample lists approximately 290,000 clones; around 82% were seen once. The sequenced sample was peripheral blood. These receptor sequences come from a person aged 65 to 79 with COVID-19, enrolled during active disease.

J is TRBJ2-1 and V is TRBV27; 11 nucleotides agree with TRBD1. This CDR3 region has 16 residues. Trimming at V came to 5 bases and at J to 7 bases, leaving 10 bases not matched to a gene. Germline V gene lookup returns CDR1 MNHEY and CDR2 SMNVEV (reference sequence). CDR3: CASSRWGTGGMNEQFF. The CDR3 DNA reads TGTGCCAGCAGTAGATGGGGGACAGGGGGTATGAATGAGCAGTTCTTC.

DNA of the CDR3: TGTGCCATCCTACAGGGGGGGAACACTGAAGCTTTCTTT. Encoded protein: CAILQGGNTEAFF. The chain has TRBV10-3 and TRBJ1-1; 8 bases agree with TRBD1. V shed 8 bases, J shed 1 base, and the junction held 3 bases outside the gene matches. This CDR3 region has 13 residues. Per the germline V gene, CDR1 is ENHRY and CDR2 is SYGVKD.

This clone appeared a few times. The V and J genes are TRBV30 and TRBJ2-7, with a possible D match to TRBD2 (6 bases). The CDR3 contains 12 residues. CDR1 GTSNPN and CDR2 SVGIG come from the germline V gene (reference sequence). Trimming cost V 8 bases and J 4 bases, with 15 bases left between them. Here the CDR3 reads CALGSGVYEQYF. DNA of the CDR3: TGTGCCCTAGGTAGCGGCGTTTACGAGCAGTACTTC. The complete variable domain, with remaining parts taken from reference TRBV30 and TRBJ2-7, reads SQTIHQWPATLVQPVGSPLSLECTVEGTSNPNLYWYRQAAGRGLQLLFYSVGIGQISSEVPQNLSASRPQDRQFILSSKKLLLSDSGFYLCALGSGVYEQYFGPGTRLTVT.

This clone showed up just once. The V gene is TRBV3-1 (or the pseudogene TRBV3-2), the J gene TRBJ2-7; no definite D call. The CDR3 totals 15 residues. Germline CDR1 is LGHDT and CDR2 is YNNKEL (reference sequence). Trimming cost V 5 bases and J 0 bases, with 14 bases left between them. The chain's CDR3 is CASSTSTPGSYEQYF. The CDR3 nucleotides are TGTGCCAGCAGCACGTCCACTCCCGGCTCCTACGAGCAGTACTTC.

V is TRBV13 and J is TRBJ1-6; a possible D gene is TRBD1 (5 bases). Trimming removed 5 bases from V and 9 bases from J, with 14 bases in between. The CDR3 has 14 residues. Germline V gene sequence: CDR1 PRHDT, CDR2 FYEKMQ (reference sequence). In nucleotides, the CDR3 is TGTGCCAGCAGCGGGGGGGGTAAGACTTCACCCCTCCACTTT. Its translation: CASSGGGKTSPLHF.

This clone has just one count. This sequence joins TRBV19 and TRBJ1-1; TRBD1 agrees at 9 bases. V lost 3 bases, J lost 1 base, and 9 bases stayed unmatched. Germline values: CDR1 LNHDA, CDR2 SQIVND (reference sequence). The CDR3 spans 17 residues. In nucleotides, the CDR3 is TGTGCCAGTAGTATCCGGGACAGGGTGTCTGGGAACACTGAAGCTTTCTTT. Its translation: CASSIRDRVSGNTEAFF.

The V and J genes are TRBV7-6 and TRBJ2-6; 7 bases line up with TRBD1. The V segment lost 2 bases and the J segment 0 bases; nucleotides outside the gene matches: 7. Germline V gene lookup returns CDR1 SGHVS and CDR2 FNYEAQ. This CDR3 spans 18 amino acids. CDR3 protein: CASSLWAGGTSGANVLTF. For the CDR3, the DNA is TGTGCCAGCAGCTTATGGGCAGGGGGTACCTCTGGGGCCAACGTCCTGACTTTC. The whole variable domain, filled in from reference TRBV7-6 and TRBJ2-6, reads GAGVSQSPRYKVTKRGQDVALRCDPISGHVSLYWYRQALGQGPEFLTYFNYEAQQDKSGLPNDRFSAERPEGSISTLTIQRTEQRDSAMYRCASSLWAGGTSGANVLTFGAGSRLTVL.

The rearrangement joins TRBV6-2 or TRBV6-3 to TRBJ1-4, with D perhaps matching TRBD1 (6 bases). The CDR3 has 14 residues. The germline V gene encodes CDR1 MNHEY and CDR2 SVGEGT. V was shortened by 2 bases and J by 6 bases, with 10 bases between the two germline ends. The CDR3 loop reads CASSYRGGDEKLFF. CDR3 DNA sequence: TGTGCCAGCAGTTACAGAGGGGGAGATGAAAAACTGTTTTTT.

V and J are TRBV11-2 and TRBJ1-6; D may be TRBD1 (6 bases). Trimming removed 1 base at V and 9 bases at J, with 13 bases between. The V gene's germline CDR1 is SGHAT and CDR2 FQNNGV. The CDR3 is 15 amino acids. CDR3 sequence reads: CASSLVGSQGSPLHF. The CDR3 DNA reads TGTGCCAGCAGCTTAGTAGGCTCACAGGGTTCACCCCTCCACTTT.

The chain combines TRBV10-1 with TRBJ1-1; possibly TRBD1 for D (6 bases). Germline V gives CDR1 WNHNN, CDR2 SYGVQD (reference sequence). Trimming removed 6 bases at V and 6 bases at J, with 14 bases between. The CDR3 runs 13 residues. The CDR3 spells CASRDSNFSEAFF. The CDR3 nucleotides read TGCGCCAGCAGGGACAGTAACTTTTCTGAAGCTTTCTTT.

This chain uses TRBV28 with TRBJ2-4; tentatively, D is TRBD2 (6 bases). The CDR3 sequence is 13 residues long. From germline, CDR1 is MDHEN and CDR2 SYDVKM. V was cut by 6 bases and J by 8 bases, with 14 bases left in between. The CDR3 spells CASSKSREDIQYF. The CDR3, as DNA: TGTGCCAGCAGCAAGTCGCGGGAAGACATTCAGTACTTC.

This clone appeared a few times. The chain uses TRBV6-5 and TRBJ2-1, with TRBD1 as a possible D gene (5 bases). The CDR3 contains 14 residues. Germline-derived CDR1 and CDR2 are MNHEY and SVGAGI. Between the trimmed V and J ends, which lost 0 bases and 9 bases, there was a span of 12 bases. Here the CDR3 reads CASSYSGDQGEQFF. The CDR3 DNA sequence: TGTGCCAGCAGTTACTCGGGTGATCAGGGTGAGCAGTTCTTC.

This clone has only one observation. The chain joins TRBV10-3 to TRBJ1-2; TRBD1 is a possible D gene (5 bases). Between the trimmed V and J ends, which lost 6 bases and 2 bases, there was a span of 13 bases. The length of the CDR3 is 14 residues. CDR1 is ENHRY and CDR2 is SYGVKD in the germline V gene. In nucleotides, the CDR3 is TGTGCCATCAGAGACAGTAATCTGAACTATGGCTACACCTTC. The encoded protein is CAIRDSNLNYGYTF.

The chain recombines TRBV12-1 with TRBJ2-3; TRBD1 reflects the table's D call only, with no check against the DNA. TRBV12-1 is classified as a pseudogene. The CDR3 length is 15 residues. The CDR3 coding sequence is TGTGCCAGCAGCCATGGGGGCAGGGACCCAGATACGCAGTATTTT. This encodes CASSHGGRDPDTQYF.

The chain links TRBV15 to TRBJ2-2, with TRBD2 identical over 9 bases. Germline V gene lookup returns CDR1 LNHNV and CDR2 YYDKDF (reference sequence). J gave up 1 base and V 6 bases, and 6 bases lay outside the gene matches. The CDR3 sequence is 16 residues long. The CDR3 DNA follows: TGTGCCACCAGGTTACCTAGCGGGAAGAACACCGGGGAGCTGTTTTTT. Protein sequence: CATRLPSGKNTGELFF.

The gene calls are TRBV19 and TRBJ2-7; D is ambiguous. The germline V gene encodes CDR1 LNHDA and CDR2 SQIVND (reference sequence). Trimming shortened V by 3 bases and J by 3 bases, and 12 bases separated the two germline ends. This CDR3 contains 14 residues. CDR3: CASSIATSFYEQYF. Here the CDR3 DNA reads TGTGCCAGTAGTATCGCGACATCCTTCTACGAGCAGTACTTC. Full variable domain (remainder filled in from reference TRBV19 and TRBJ2-7): DGGITQSPKYLFRKEGQNVTLSCEQNLNHDAMYWYRQDPGQGLRLIYYSQIVNDFQKGDIAEGYSVSREKKESFPLTVTSAQKNPTAFYLCASSIATSFYEQYFGPGTRLTVT.

The rearrangement links TRBV15 to TRBJ1-1; TRBD1 aligns across 7 bases. The J segment lost 7 bases and the V segment lost 0 bases, leaving 8 bases of the junction unmatched. The CDR3 spans 15 residues. The germline CDR1 and CDR2 sequences are LNHNV and YYDKDF (reference sequence). The CDR3: CATSRDQTGANEAFF. In nucleotides, the CDR3 is TGTGCCACCAGCAGAGATCAAACAGGGGCTAATGAAGCTTTCTTT.

In regard to this clone: As the CDR3 is not closed by the conserved phenylalanine or tryptophan, this likely results from a read error. Because the CDR3's place on the DNA is in doubt, the DNA is left out and the CDR3 is given as listed by TCRdb. The chain carries TRBV7-9 and TRBJ2-3; the table's D call, TRBD2, was not checked against the DNA. The CDR3 has 14 amino acids, counting both end residues. Germline V gene data show CDR1 as SEHNR and CDR2 as FQNEAQ (reference sequence). The CDR3 loop is CASSPGLAGGPSAS.

In DNA form, the CDR3 reads TGTGCCAGCAGTGAAGCGAGGTCAGGGGAATTGAGCAATCAGCCCCAGCATTTT. This encodes CASSEARSGELSNQPQHF. The V gene is TRBV6-1, the J gene TRBJ1-5, with D possibly TRBD1 on 6 matching bases. The CDR3 sequence is 18 residues long. V was cut by 0 bases and J by 1 base, with 16 bases left in between. From germline, CDR1 is MNHNS and CDR2 SASEGT.

The chain combines TRBV6-1 with TRBJ1-1; 8 nucleotides agree with TRBD1. The CDR3 totals 16 residues. Germline V gene sequence: CDR1 MNHNS, CDR2 SASEGT. V lost 4 bases and J lost 3; bases outside the gene matches: 10. For the CDR3, the DNA is TGTGCCAGCAGTGTCTCCAGGGGGCTGGGGCACACTGAAGCTTTCTTT. It is translated as CASSVSRGLGHTEAFF.

The gene calls are TRBV5-4 and TRBJ2-7; TRBD2 agrees at 8 bases. This CDR3 is built from 13 residues. The V segment lost 0 bases and the J segment 7 bases; nucleotides outside the gene matches: 3. Germline V lookup: CDR1 SGHNT, CDR2 YYREEE (reference sequence). In nucleotides, the CDR3 is TGTGCCAGCAGCTTGGAATTAGCGGGGGAGCAGTACTTC. Amino acids: CASSLELAGEQYF.

The gene calls are TRBV7-9 and TRBJ1-1, with a possible D match to TRBD1 (5 bases). The CDR3 extends over 13 amino acids. Trimming cost V 8 bases and J 11 bases, with 21 bases left between them. The germline CDR1 and CDR2 sequences are SEHNR and FQNEAQ (reference sequence). The CDR3 spells CASGLDSTGSAFF. Here the CDR3 DNA reads TGTGCCAGCGGCCTCGACAGCACGGGTTCGGCTTTCTTT.

V is TRBV12-3 or TRBV12-4 and J is TRBJ1-6, with 8 bases aligning to TRBD1. The CDR3 totals 13 residues. V was pared by 5 bases and J by 9 bases, with 3 bases of the junction left unmatched. The CDR3 here is CASSNDRGSPLHF. For the CDR3, the DNA is TGTGCCAGCAGTAACGACAGGGGTTCACCCCTCCACTTT.

The V gene is TRBV7-9, the J gene TRBJ2-7; 9 bases align to TRBD1. With V trimmed by 5 bases and J by 7 bases, 12 bases remained unmatched. The length of the CDR3 is 15 residues. The germline V gene has CDR1 SEHNR and CDR2 FQNEAQ (reference sequence). CDR3 region: CASSGPGQGLMEQYF. The CDR3 coding sequence is TGTGCCAGCAGCGGTCCGGGACAGGGTCTGATGGAGCAGTACTTC. Variable domain in full (rest from reference TRBV7-9 and TRBJ2-7): DTGVSQNPRHKITKRGQNVTFRCDPISEHNRLYWYRQTLGQGPEFLTYFQNEAQLEKSRLLSDRFSAERPKGSFSTLEIQRTEQGDSAMYLCASSGPGQGLMEQYFGPGTRLTVT.